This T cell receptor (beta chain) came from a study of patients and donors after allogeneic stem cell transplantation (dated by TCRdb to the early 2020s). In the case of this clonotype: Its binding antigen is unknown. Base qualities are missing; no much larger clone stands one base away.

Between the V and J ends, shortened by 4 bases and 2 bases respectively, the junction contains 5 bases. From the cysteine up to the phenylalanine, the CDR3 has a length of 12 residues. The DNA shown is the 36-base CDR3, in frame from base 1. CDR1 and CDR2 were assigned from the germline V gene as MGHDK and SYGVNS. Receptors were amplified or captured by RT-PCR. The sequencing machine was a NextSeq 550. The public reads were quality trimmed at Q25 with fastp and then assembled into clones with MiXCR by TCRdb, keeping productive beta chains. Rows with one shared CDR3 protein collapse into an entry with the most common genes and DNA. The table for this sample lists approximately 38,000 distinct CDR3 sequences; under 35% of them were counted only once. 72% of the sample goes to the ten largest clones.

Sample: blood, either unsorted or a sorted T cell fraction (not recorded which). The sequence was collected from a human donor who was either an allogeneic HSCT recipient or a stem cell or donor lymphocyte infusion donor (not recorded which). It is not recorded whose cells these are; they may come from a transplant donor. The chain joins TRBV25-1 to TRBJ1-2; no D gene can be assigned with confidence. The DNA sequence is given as TGTGCCAGCAGTGTGGGCAACTATGGCTACACCTTC. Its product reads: CASSVGNYGYTF.